Presented here are 10 T cell receptor beta chains from one specimen sequenced in a study of CD8+ T cells in alopecia areata. Following RNA extraction, reverse transcription yielded cDNA that acted as the sequencing template. Sequenced by immunoSEQ multiplex PCR; TCRdb stores in-frame clones only, minus some. This table holds 100,000 to 150,000 clones, 49% found once. Sequencing used CD8+ T cells sorted from blood, obtained at week 0. These receptors were collected from a human donor with alopecia areata.

The rearrangement joins TRBV30 to TRBJ2-2; TRBD2 might be the D (6 bases). Trimming left V 0 bases short and J 3 bases short, with 17 bases between. Per germline, CDR1 GTSNPN and CDR2 SVGIG (reference sequence). The CDR3 sequence is 17 residues long. CDR3 sequence reads: CAWSVGIAAPYTGELFF. CDR3 coding DNA: TGTGCCTGGAGTGTAGGGATAGCGGCCCCTTACACCGGGGAGCTGTTTTTT. The full variable domain, completed using reference TRBV30 and TRBJ2-2, is SQTIHQWPATLVQPVGSPLSLECTVEGTSNPNLYWYRQAAGRGLQLLFYSVGIGQISSEVPQNLSASRPQDRQFILSSKKLLLSDSGFYLCAWSVGIAAPYTGELFFGEGSRLTVL.

This chain links TRBV5-1 with TRBJ2-7, with TRBD1 matching over 8 bases. This CDR3 is 16 amino acids long. The trim removed 4 bases at V and 0 bases at J, leaving 9 bases unmatched. The germline gives CDR1 SGHRS, CDR2 YFSETQ. The CDR3 sequence is CASSPGQGPPSYEQYF. The CDR3 region has the DNA TGCGCCAGCAGCCCCGGACAGGGACCTCCCTCCTACGAGCAGTACTTC.

V is TRBV30 and J is TRBJ2-5, with D uncertain. V was trimmed by 4 bases and J by 4 bases, leaving 16 bases between them. The CDR3 is 14 residues long. Germline assignment: CDR1 GTSNPN and CDR2 SVGIG (reference sequence). Here the CDR3 reads CAWTVDVATETQYF. CDR3 bases: TGTGCCTGGACCGTTGATGTCGCGACAGAGACCCAGTACTTC.

This rearrangement joins TRBV30 to TRBJ2-1; TRBD1 is a possible D gene (6 bases). Germline V gives CDR1 GTSNPN, CDR2 SVGIG (reference sequence). The length of the CDR3 is 14 residues. Trimming took 0 bases from V and 15 from J, leaving 21 bases between them. The CDR3 loop reads CAWSVRDTIDQAFF. CDR3 bases: TGTGCCTGGAGTGTACGGGACACGATAGACCAGGCGTTCTTC.

CDR3 DNA sequence: TGCAGCGTTGCTAGAATGGACGGATCCTACGAGCAGTACTTC. This sequence encodes CSVARMDGSYEQYF. The chain recombines TRBV29-1 with TRBJ2-7; no clear D gene. Germline V gives CDR1 SQVTM, CDR2 ANQGSEA. The V gene lost 4 bases and the J gene lost 1 base, with 14 bases spanning the gap. CDR3 length: 14 residues.

The chain couples TRBV27 to TRBJ1-1; 7 positions match TRBD1. Unmatched junction bases numbered 13, after V lost 6 bases and J lost 0 bases. The CDR3 spans 17 residues. Per germline, CDR1 MNHEY and CDR2 SMNVEV (reference sequence). This CDR3 is CASRDIYPGQMNTEAFF. As DNA, the CDR3 is TGTGCCAGCAGGGATATCTACCCGGGACAGATGAACACTGAAGCTTTCTTT.

V is TRBV7-9 and J is TRBJ1-1, with D possibly matching TRBD1 (5 bases). The CDR3 runs 12 residues. The germline CDR1 and CDR2 sequences are SEHNR and FQNEAQ (reference sequence). The V and J ends lost 5 bases and 6 bases respectively, with 10 bases between them. This CDR3 reads CASSPQGSEAFF. The CDR3 DNA is TGTGCCAGCAGCCCTCAGGGTTCTGAAGCTTTCTTT.

This clone was counted at least ten times. The chain recombines TRBV6-4 with TRBJ2-3; 8 bases agree with TRBD2. The CDR3 covers 15 residues. Germline V gene sequence: CDR1 MRHNA, CDR2 SNTAGT. Trimming took 8 bases from V and 4 from J; bases not matched to a gene: 11. The CDR3 reads CASSNRGGQADTQYF. The CDR3 nucleotides are TGTGCCAGCTCGAACCGGGGGGGCCAGGCAGATACGCAGTATTTT.

The chain employs TRBV18 and TRBJ2-1; 8 bases are shared with TRBD2. The germline V gene encodes CDR1 KGHSH and CDR2 LQKENI. The junction had 10 bases not matched to a gene; V was cut back by 6 bases and J by 6 bases. The CDR3 length is 15 residues. The DNA of the CDR3 is TGTGCCAGCTCTCACCCGGGACTAGATGTCAATGAGCAGTTCTTC. Translated, it gives CASSHPGLDVNEQFF.

This clone was seen more than once but under ten times. The chain employs TRBV16 and TRBJ1-1; D gene unclear. The V and J ends lost 0 bases and 7 bases respectively, with 6 bases between them. Germline CDR1 is KGHSY and CDR2 is FQNENV. The CDR3 is 12 amino acids. CDR3 nucleotide sequence: TGTGCCAGCAGCCAATCCCTAGTTGAAGCTTTCTTT. Its translation is CASSQSLVEAFF.